Below, 27 T cell receptor beta chains from the same sample are listed, as sequenced in a study of blood T cell repertoires in COVID-19. Measured with immunoSEQ multiplex PCR; TCRdb has only the in-frame clones, and not every one. The sample consists of about 82,000 clones, about four fifths of them appearing once. The source material was peripheral blood. These receptors were collected from a woman aged 40-49 years with active or convalescent COVID-19.

The rearrangement links TRBV10-3 to TRBJ1-5; possible D gene TRBD1, 6 bases. Trimming pared 0 bases from V and 2 bases from J, leaving 14 bases between. The CDR3 loop spans 17 amino acids. Per germline, CDR1 ENHRY and CDR2 SYGVKD. The chain's CDR3 is CAISESKGDGGNQPQHF. The CDR3 DNA sequence: TGTGCCATCAGTGAGTCGAAGGGGGATGGGGGCAATCAGCCCCAGCATTTT.

The chain links TRBV9 to TRBJ2-1, with TRBD2 matching 9 bases. Germline lookup yields CDR1 SGDLS and CDR2 YYNGEE. V lost 8 bases and J lost 7; bases outside the gene matches: 7. There are 13 residues in the CDR3. In DNA form, the CDR3 reads TGTGCCAGGATGAGCGGGAGGATAAATGAGCAGTTCTTC. This codes for CARMSGRINEQFF. Full variable domain (rest looked up from reference TRBV9 and TRBJ2-1): DSGVTQTPKHLITATGQRVTLRCSPRSGDLSVYWYQQSLDQGLQFLIQYYNGEERAKGNILERFSAQQFPDLHSELNLSSLELGDSALYFCARMSGRINEQFFGPGTRLTVL.

The chain has TRBV10-3 and TRBJ2-7, with D possibly matching TRBD2 (5 bases). Per the germline V gene, CDR1 is ENHRY and CDR2 is SYGVKD. V was shortened by 6 bases and J by 12 bases, with 15 bases between the two germline ends. The length of the CDR3 is 11 residues. CDR3 protein: CAISSREGVYF. The CDR3 DNA is TGTGCCATCAGCTCTCGAGAGGGCGTGTACTTC.

V usage is TRBV5-6 and J usage is TRBJ2-3, with a weak D call TRBD2 (6 bases). Germline V gene data show CDR1 as SGHDT and CDR2 as YYEEEE. CDR3 length: 17 amino acids. Trimming pared 3 bases from V and 6 bases from J, leaving 23 bases between. The CDR3 is CASSWGPLTGLKDTQYF. The CDR3 region has the DNA TGTGCCAGCAGCTGGGGACCCCTCACGGGACTTAAGGATACGCAGTATTTT.

V gene TRBV6-5 combines with J gene TRBJ1-5, with D possibly being TRBD1 (6 bases). The V gene's germline CDR1 is MNHEY and CDR2 SVGAGI. The CDR3 has 15 amino acids. The V end was cut by 0 bases, the J end by 4 bases, with 10 bases between. Here the CDR3 DNA reads TGTGCCAGCAGTTACTCGGCAGGGGAAAATCAGCCCCAGCATTTT. Amino acids: CASSYSAGENQPQHF.

The rearrangement links TRBV21-1 to TRBJ2-1; TRBD1, as called in the table, went unchecked against the DNA. TRBV21-1 is recorded as a pseudogene. This CDR3 has 15 amino acids. The CDR3 DNA follows: TGTGCCAGCAGCAAAGAGAAGGGACAGAACCATGAGCAGTTCTTC. Its protein is CASSKEKGQNHEQFF.

J is TRBJ2-3 and V is TRBV27; 7 nucleotides agree with TRBD2. The CDR3 sequence is 14 residues long. CDR1 is MNHEY, CDR2 SMNVEV, per germline (reference sequence). Trimming removed 2 bases from V and 5 bases from J; junction bases left unmatched: 4. CDR3 in DNA: TGTGCCAGCAGTTTACGGTGGGGGGGAGATACGCAGTATTTT. It translates to CASSLRWGGDTQYF.

The CDR3 is CAISDGGMQETQYF. The CDR3 DNA reads TGTGCCATCAGTGACGGGGGGATGCAAGAGACCCAGTACTTC. The rearrangement uses TRBV10-3 and TRBJ2-5; the match to TRBD2 covers 7 bases. The germline V gene has CDR1 ENHRY and CDR2 SYGVKD. This CDR3 region has 14 residues. Germline trimming cut 3 bases from V and 2 bases from J; bases unmatched to any gene: 3.

The rearrangement uses TRBV4-2 and TRBJ1-2; perhaps TRBD1 as D (5 bases). The CDR3 is made up of 15 amino acids. Germline assignment: CDR1 LGHNA and CDR2 YNFKEQ. V was cut by 0 bases and J by 0 bases, with 8 bases left in between. CDR3 nucleotides: TGTGCCAGCAGCCAAGAGCCAGGGCCTAACTATGGCTACACCTTC. Translated, it gives CASSQEPGPNYGYTF.

This chain joins TRBV19 and TRBJ2-3, with D tentatively TRBD2 (6 bases). V lost 3 bases, J lost 0 bases, and 10 bases lay in between. Germline loops: CDR1 LNHDA, CDR2 SQIVND (reference sequence). This CDR3 is built from 15 residues. Written as DNA, the CDR3 is TGTGCCAGTAGTATCTTCGGGACTAGCACAGATACGCAGTATTTT. Amino acids: CASSIFGTSTDTQYF. Looking up the rest from reference TRBV19 and TRBJ2-3 gives the full variable domain: DGGITQSPKYLFRKEGQNVTLSCEQNLNHDAMYWYRQDPGQGLRLIYYSQIVNDFQKGDIAEGYSVSREKKESFPLTVTSAQKNPTAFYLCASSIFGTSTDTQYFGPGTRLTVL.

A few counts support this clone. The chain couples TRBV10-1 to TRBJ2-7; D gene unclear. The CDR3 runs 10 residues. Per the germline V gene, CDR1 is WNHNN and CDR2 is SYGVQD (reference sequence). Trimming removed 6 bases at V and 12 bases at J, with 12 bases between. The CDR3: CASRGRTRYF. CDR3 nucleotide sequence: TGCGCCAGCAGGGGCAGAACGCGGTACTTC.

The chain combines TRBV27 with TRBJ1-6, with 7 bases identical to TRBD1. The CDR3 is 16 residues long. The germline CDR1 and CDR2 sequences are MNHEY and SMNVEV (reference sequence). J gave up 7 bases and V 5 bases, and 11 bases lay outside the gene matches. CDR3 sequence: CASSQTGLLTNSPLHF. CDR3 nucleotide sequence: TGTGCCAGCAGTCAGACAGGGCTACTAACCAATTCACCCCTCCACTTT.

The rearrangement joins TRBV4-1 to TRBJ2-7; 8 bases fit TRBD2. This CDR3 is built from 16 residues. The V gene end was trimmed by 4 bases and the J gene end by 2 bases; junction bases not matched to a gene: 10. Germline CDR1 reads MGHRA; CDR2 reads YSYEKL. This CDR3 is CASSLREGGGTYEQYF. The CDR3 DNA is TGCGCCAGCAGCCTACGCGAGGGCGGGGGGACCTACGAGCAGTACTTC.

V and J are TRBV5-1 and TRBJ2-5; maybe TRBD2 (5 bases). The CDR3 contains 14 residues. Germline V gene data show CDR1 as SGHRS and CDR2 as YFSETQ. V lost 2 bases to trimming and J lost 2 bases, with 10 bases between them. CDR3 in amino acids: CASSFWSGQETQYF. The CDR3 DNA sequence: TGCGCCAGCAGCTTCTGGTCGGGACAAGAGACCCAGTACTTC.

This chain uses TRBV5-4 with TRBJ2-7, with a possible D match to TRBD1 (6 bases). The CDR3 covers 15 residues. Looked up from germline, CDR1 is SGHNT and CDR2 is YYREEE (reference sequence). Trimming removed 0 bases at V and 0 bases at J, with 10 bases between. This chain's CDR3 is CASSLDRESSYEQYF. The CDR3 DNA reads as TGTGCCAGCAGCTTGGACAGGGAAAGCTCCTACGAGCAGTACTTC.

The chain uses TRBV5-5 and TRBJ2-6, with TRBD2 as a possible D gene (7 bases). The ends were cut back, 4 bases at V and 0 bases at J, with 14 bases in the middle. CDR3 length equals 17 residues. Germline lookup yields CDR1 SGHKS and CDR2 YYEKEE (reference sequence). DNA for the CDR3: TGTGCCAGCAGCCCAGGGGAGGGGCCCTCTGGGGCCAACGTCCTGACTTTC. Translated: CASSPGEGPSGANVLTF.

The chain couples TRBV30 to TRBJ1-2; TRBD1 matches 9 bases. The length of the CDR3 is 12 residues. Losses at the gene ends were 5 bases for V and 4 bases for J; bases not matched to a gene: 2. Germline-derived CDR1 and CDR2 are GTSNPN and SVGIG (reference sequence). The CDR3 here is CAWSTGGYGYTF. CDR3 nucleotides: TGTGCCTGGTCGACAGGGGGCTATGGCTACACCTTC.

The gene calls are TRBV4-1 and TRBJ1-5; 7 positions agree with TRBD1. After removal of 1 base from V and 6 bases from J, the junction contained 6 bases not matched to a gene. Germline CDR1 MGHRA, CDR2 YSYEKL. The CDR3 runs to 15 residues. The CDR3 loop reads CASSQGDRAVQPQHF. The CDR3 bases are TGCGCCAGCAGCCAAGGCGACAGGGCTGTTCAGCCCCAGCATTTT.

The chain combines TRBV7-6 with TRBJ2-7, with 7 bases aligning to TRBD2. The CDR3 is made up of 14 amino acids. V gave up 5 bases and J gave up 7 bases; unmatched junction bases: 11. Germline CDR1 and CDR2: SGHVS and FNYEAQ. The CDR3: CASSPRAGVGEQYF. The CDR3 DNA follows: TGTGCCAGCAGCCCCCGTGCGGGGGTAGGGGAGCAGTACTTC.

The count of this clone is one. This chain joins TRBV5-1 and TRBJ2-1; 7 bases agree with TRBD2. CDR3 size: 14 residues. J was trimmed by 2 bases and V by 5 bases; bases with no gene match: 4. Germline values: CDR1 SGHRS, CDR2 YFSETQ. CDR3 sequence (DNA): TGCGCCAGCAGAGGGGAGGGACCCTACAATGAGCAGTTCTTC. Its translation: CASRGEGPYNEQFF.

The chain combines TRBV6-6 with TRBJ1-1; 7 nucleotides match TRBD1. The germline gives CDR1 MNHNY, CDR2 SVGAGI (reference sequence). The CDR3 extends over 14 amino acids. Unmatched junction bases numbered 5, after V lost 0 bases and J lost 7 bases. Here the CDR3 reads CASSYSEDRREAFF. The CDR3 nucleotides read TGTGCCAGCAGTTACTCAGAGGACAGGCGTGAAGCTTTCTTT.

This clone was seen a few times. The gene calls are TRBV10-3 and TRBJ2-3; D unclear. This CDR3 spans 14 amino acids. The germline CDR1 and CDR2 sequences are ENHRY and SYGVKD. The V gene lost 6 bases and the J gene lost 0 bases, with 10 bases spanning the gap. CDR3 sequence reads: CAIRRQYSTDTQYF. CDR3 coding DNA: TGTGCCATCAGGAGACAATATAGCACAGATACGCAGTATTTT.

The V gene is TRBV7-8, the J gene TRBJ1-4; D unclear. Germline CDR1 is SGHVS and CDR2 is FQNEAQ. Trimming removed 1 base from V and 8 bases from J, with 8 bases in between. The CDR3 extends over 13 amino acids. CDR3: CASSLVGEEKLFF. The CDR3 DNA is TGTGCCAGCAGCTTAGTTGGGGAGGAAAAACTGTTTTTT. The whole variable domain, remainder taken from reference TRBV7-8 and TRBJ1-4, is GAGVSQSPRYKVAKRGQDVALRCDPISGHVSLFWYQQALGQGPEFLTYFQNEAQLDKSGLPSDRFFAERPEGSVSTLKIQRTQQEDSAVYLCASSLVGEEKLFFGSGTQLSVL.

The J gene is TRBJ1-6, the V gene TRBV7-2; unclear D gene. Trimming left V 2 bases short and J 7 bases short, with 6 bases between. The germline V gene has CDR1 SGHTA and CDR2 FQGNSA. The CDR3 length is 13 residues. The DNA of the CDR3 is TGTGCCAGCAGCTTAAGGGAGAATTCACCCCTCCACTTT. The encoded protein is CASSLRENSPLHF.

This chain links TRBV13 with TRBJ1-1; TRBD1 might be the D (6 bases). The germline V gene has CDR1 PRHDT and CDR2 FYEKMQ (reference sequence). The germline V and J ends were trimmed by 5 bases and 4 bases, with 17 bases remaining between them. CDR3 size: 15 residues. CDR3 sequence reads: CASSRGGGGSTEAFF. The DNA for the CDR3 is TGTGCCAGCAGCCGCGGGGGAGGGGGTTCCACTGAAGCTTTCTTT.

The chain has TRBV6-2 or TRBV6-3 and TRBJ1-2, with D possibly being TRBD1 (6 bases). CDR3 length equals 16 residues. Germline assignment: CDR1 MNHEY and CDR2 SVGEGT. Trimming removed 2 bases from V and 0 bases from J, with 13 bases in between. The chain's CDR3 is CASSYGDRLANYGYTF. CDR3 nucleotides: TGTGCCAGCAGTTACGGAGACAGGTTAGCTAACTATGGCTACACCTTC.

The genes are TRBV27 and TRBJ2-1, with 7 bases fitting TRBD2. There are 15 residues in the CDR3. Germline trimming cut 6 bases from V and 3 bases from J; bases unmatched to any gene: 8. Germline V CDR1 and CDR2: MNHEY, SMNVEV (reference sequence). CDR3 amino acids: CASRTPGLNYNEQFF. CDR3 in DNA: TGTGCCAGCAGGACCCCGGGACTAAACTACAATGAGCAGTTCTTC.